This TCR beta chain originates from a study of shared clonotypes between healthy human individuals. The study, taken as a whole, reports: Against clonotypes common to all four donors, non-shared ones had lower generation probabilities. Few donors limited the genetic and exposure-history diversity represented.

Libraries were prepared by immunoSEQ multiplex PCR; TCRdb keeps only in-frame clonotypes and omits some of them. This repertoire shows 2 million to 2.5 million clones, around 90% found once; its top ten account for 0.37%. Germline V gene sequence: CDR1 SGHNT, CDR2 YYREEE (reference sequence). Trimming cost V 0 bases and J 4 bases, with 13 bases left between them. The CDR3 is 16 residues long. A word on this clone: The antigen is not known.

This TCR came from a man aged 18 to 35 in good health. Some clones in this sample may be carry-over from other donors' samples. Sequencing input: naive CD4+ T cells from PBMCs. Sample subset: CD45RA+ positively selected. The chain combines TRBV5-4 with TRBJ1-4; D is perhaps TRBD1 (6 bases). CDR3 protein: CASSLDGGAFNEKLFF. The CDR3 bases are TGTGCCAGCAGCTTGGACGGGGGCGCATTTAATGAAAAACTGTTTTTT.